The rows below give T cell receptor beta chains drawn from one sample of a study of T cell responses to AZD1222 COVID-19 vaccine. The protocol was immunoSEQ multiplex PCR, while the TCRdb copy is restricted to in-frame clones and leaves out a portion. Of more than 55,000 clones detected, 70% to 80% appear once; the ten largest clones hold over 3%. The sample consisted of peripheral blood, taken 28 days after the second AZD1222 dose. All receptors derive from an adult who received the AZD1222 COVID-19 vaccine. Both conserved end residues are part of each CDR3. D genes are given only for firm matches. Some rows have no size entry. The others give once, few or many, or a class for an expanded clone.

.	TRBV10-3	TRBJ2-7	TRBD1	TGTGCCATCAGTCGACAGGGCCCACCCTACGAGCAGTACTTC	CAISRQGPPYEQYF
.	TRBV7-7	TRBJ2-5	TRBD1	TGTGCCAGCAGCTTATCCGGGACAGGGTTTTTAGAGACCCAGTACTTC	CASSLSGTGFLETQYF
.	TRBV23-1	TRBJ1-5	.	TGCGCCAGCACCCCCGTAATCGGTAGCAATCAGCCCCAGCATTTT	CASTPVIGSNQPQHF
few	TRBV9	TRBJ2-3	TRBD2	TGTGCCAGCAGTCCTCTGGCGGGGGGGATGGATACGCAGTATTTT	CASSPLAGGMDTQYF
.	TRBV27	TRBJ2-7	.	TGTGCCAGCAGTTTCCGGCCCCCGGGGACCCTCTGGTCCTACGAGCAGTACTTC	CASSFRPPGTLWSYEQYF
few	TRBV6-6	TRBJ2-7	.	TGTGCCAGCAGTCCCCCTCCGGACATCTCCTACGAGCAGTACTTC	CASSPPPDISYEQYF
.	TRBV2	TRBJ1-1	.	TGTGCCAGCAGTGAAGTCGGCGGCTACACTGAAGCTTTCTTT	CASSEVGGYTEAFF
.	TRBV5-4	TRBJ1-5	.	TGTGCCAGCAGCTTGGAGGGTCGAGAGCCCCAGCATTTT	CASSLEGREPQHF
few	TRBV29-1	TRBJ1-3	.	TGCAGCGTTGAACGAAGGCCTGGAAACACCATATATTTT	CSVERRPGNTIYF
.	TRBV10-3	TRBJ1-5	.	TGTGCCATCAGTGAGGGGCAGGGACATTATAGCAATCAGCCCCAGCATTTT	CAISEGQGHYSNQPQHF
.	TRBV5-1	TRBJ2-1	.	TGCGCCAGCAGCTGGGGGGACTCCTACAATGAGCAGTTCTTC	CASSWGDSYNEQFF
.	TRBV28	TRBJ1-5	TRBD1	TGTGCCAGCAGCCCGGGACAGACCTATAGCAATCAGCCCCAGCATTTT	CASSPGQTYSNQPQHF
once	TRBV2	TRBJ1-1	.	TGTGCCAGCAGTAGGGACCCGGCCACTGAAGCTTTCTTT	CASSRDPATEAFF
.	TRBV6-5	TRBJ1-1	.	TGTGCCAGCAGTTACGGGGGGGCCGCTGAAGCTTTCTTT	CASSYGGAAEAFF
.	TRBV19	TRBJ1-5	.	TGTGCCAGTAGTTCCCCCGGGACGAAGGGCGCGAATCAGCCCCAGCATTTT	CASSSPGTKGANQPQHF
.	TRBV19	TRBJ2-7	TRBD1	TGTGCCAGTAGTATGGGGACAGGGGGCGAGCAGTACTTC	CASSMGTGGEQYF
.	TRBV6-2/TRBV6-3	TRBJ2-7	.	TGTGCCAGCAGTTACTCTATGGCGGCCCTCGAGCAGTACTTC	CASSYSMAALEQYF
.	TRBV5-5	TRBJ2-7	TRBD2	TGTGCCAGCAGCTTGGGTCGTCCCGGACTAGCCTACGAGCAGTACTTC	CASSLGRPGLAYEQYF
.	TRBV5-5	TRBJ1-6	.	TGTGCCAGCAGCTTCCCCGGGCAGGGGAATTCACCCCTCCACTTT	CASSFPGQGNSPLHF
.	TRBV28	TRBJ2-7	.	TGTGCCAGCAATAATAACTACGAGCAGTACTTC	CASNNNYEQYF
.	TRBV7-3	TRBJ2-1	.	TGTGCCAGTTCCGTCAGCGGCCTTAACAATGAGCAGTTCTTC	CASSVSGLNNEQFF
.	TRBV3-1/TRBV3-2	TRBJ1-1	.	TGTGCCAGCAGCCCATGGGATGAAGCTTTCTTT	CASSPWDEAFF
.	TRBV15	TRBJ2-1	.	TGTGCCACCAGCAGGCAGGGAGGTTCCTACAATGAGCAGTTCTTC	CATSRQGGSYNEQFF
few	TRBV5-4	TRBJ2-3	TRBD1	TGTGCCAGCAGCCGGGGACAGAACACAGATACGCAGTATTTT	CASSRGQNTDTQYF
.	TRBV9	TRBJ2-7	.	TGTGCCAGCAGCCCACGGTGGGCAGGCCCTCCCTACGAGCAGTACTTC	CASSPRWAGPPYEQYF
.	TRBV5-1	TRBJ2-1	TRBD2	TGCGCCAGCAGCTTGGGGGAGGGAAATGAGCAGTTCTTC	CASSLGEGNEQFF
.	TRBV11-2	TRBJ2-3	.	TGTGCCAGCAGCTTAACTCGAGGTGGTAATACGCAGTATTTT	CASSLTRGGNTQYF
.	TRBV11-3	TRBJ2-7	.	TGTGCCAGCAGCCTAGAGGGTACACGGGTACCCGAGCAGTACTTC	CASSLEGTRVPEQYF
once	TRBV6-5	TRBJ2-7	TRBD1	TGTGCCAGCAGTTCGACAGGGTACGAGCAGTACTTC	CASSSTGYEQYF
.	TRBV3-1/TRBV3-2	TRBJ2-7	.	TGTGCCAGCAGCCAAGATTACGAGCAGTACTTC	CASSQDYEQYF
once	TRBV20-1	TRBJ1-1	.	TGCAGTGCTAGTCAGTCCGCTAGGAACACTGAAGCTTTCTTT	CSASQSARNTEAFF
.	TRBV7-2	TRBJ1-1	TRBD1	TGTGCCAGCAGACCGGGACAGGGGACTGAAGCTTTCTTT	CASRPGQGTEAFF
few	TRBV28	TRBJ2-3	.	TGTGCCTCCGGCGCCGGCACAGATACGCAGTATTTT	CASGAGTDTQYF
.	TRBV28	TRBJ1-2	.	TGTGCCAGCAGGACGGTTTCCTATGGCTACACCTTC	CASRTVSYGYTF
.	TRBV19	TRBJ1-5	TRBD1	TGTGCCAGTAGTGTACAGGGGAGGAATCAGCCCCAGCATTTT	CASSVQGRNQPQHF
few	TRBV3-1/TRBV3-2	TRBJ2-3	TRBD2	TGTGCCAGCAGCCAGCTTCTAGCGGGGGGGCTCGATACGCAGTATTTT	CASSQLLAGGLDTQYF
.	TRBV19	TRBJ2-1	TRBD2	TGTGCCACTCAGGAACAAAGCGGGGGGTCCTACAATGAGCAGTTCTTC	CATQEQSGGSYNEQFF
once	TRBV6-1	TRBJ1-5	.	TGTGCCAGCAGTGAATTTTCCGGGAGTTATCAGCCCCAGCATTTT	CASSEFSGSYQPQHF
few	TRBV7-2	TRBJ2-3	.	TGTGCCAGCAGCCAAGCCGTGTCCGTAGATACGCAGTATTTT	CASSQAVSVDTQYF
.	TRBV19	TRBJ1-5	.	TGTGCCAGTAGTATTGGGGGTGGAAGCAATCAGCCCCAGCATTTT	CASSIGGGSNQPQHF
.	TRBV5-5	TRBJ2-3	.	TGTGCCAGCAGCTCCATGGGTACAGATACGCAGTATTTT	CASSSMGTDTQYF
.	TRBV5-1	TRBJ1-5	.	TGCGCCAGCAGGCAAGTCCCCGGGCGAGATCAGCCCCAGCATTTT	CASRQVPGRDQPQHF
.	TRBV18	TRBJ1-1	.	TGTGCCAGCTCACCAAGGGACGACACTGAAGCTTTCTTT	CASSPRDDTEAFF
.	TRBV7-2	TRBJ1-2	TRBD1	TGTGCCAGCAGCTTAGCTGGAGGGGGCAAGAACTATGGCTACACCTTC	CASSLAGGGKNYGYTF
.	TRBV6-2/TRBV6-3	TRBJ2-5	.	TGTGCCAGCAGCCCAGGGGGAGGGTTGGAGACCCAGTACTTC	CASSPGGGLETQYF
.	TRBV2	TRBJ1-5	.	TGTGCCAGCAGTGAAGCGCTTGGGGGGGAGGGCAATCAGCCCCAGCATTTT	CASSEALGGEGNQPQHF